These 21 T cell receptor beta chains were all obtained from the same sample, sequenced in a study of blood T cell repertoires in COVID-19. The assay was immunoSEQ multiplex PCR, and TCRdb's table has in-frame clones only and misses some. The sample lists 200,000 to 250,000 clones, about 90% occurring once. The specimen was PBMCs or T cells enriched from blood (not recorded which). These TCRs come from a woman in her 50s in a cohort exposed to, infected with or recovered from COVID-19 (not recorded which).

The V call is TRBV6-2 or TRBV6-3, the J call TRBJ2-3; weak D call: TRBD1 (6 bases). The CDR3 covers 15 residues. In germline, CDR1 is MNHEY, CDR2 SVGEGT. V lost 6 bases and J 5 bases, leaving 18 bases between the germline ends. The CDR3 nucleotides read TGTGCCAGCAGCACCCGACGGACAGCAAGAGATACGCAGTATTTT. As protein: CASSTRRTARDTQYF.

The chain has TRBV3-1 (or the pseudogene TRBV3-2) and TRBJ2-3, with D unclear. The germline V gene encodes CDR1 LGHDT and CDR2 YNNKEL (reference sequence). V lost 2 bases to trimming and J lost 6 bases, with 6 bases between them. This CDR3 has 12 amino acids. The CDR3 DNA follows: TGTGCCAGCAGCCAAATGCGGGATACGCAGTATTTT. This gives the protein CASSQMRDTQYF.

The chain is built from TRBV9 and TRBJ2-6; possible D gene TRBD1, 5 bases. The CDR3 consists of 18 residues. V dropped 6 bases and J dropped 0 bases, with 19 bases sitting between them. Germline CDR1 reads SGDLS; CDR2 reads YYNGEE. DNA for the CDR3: TGTGCCAGCACCCCTCTGGGGCAAACACACTCTGGGGCCAACGTCCTGACTTTC. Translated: CASTPLGQTHSGANVLTF. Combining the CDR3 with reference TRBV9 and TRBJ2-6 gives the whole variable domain DSGVTQTPKHLITATGQRVTLRCSPRSGDLSVYWYQQSLDQGLQFLIQYYNGEERAKGNILERFSAQQFPDLHSELNLSSLELGDSALYFCASTPLGQTHSGANVLTFGAGSRLTVL.

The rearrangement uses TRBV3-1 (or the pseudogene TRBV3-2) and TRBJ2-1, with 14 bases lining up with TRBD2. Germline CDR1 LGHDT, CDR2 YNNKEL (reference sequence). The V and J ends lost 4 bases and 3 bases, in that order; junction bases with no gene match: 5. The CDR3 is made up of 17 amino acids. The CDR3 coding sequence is TGTGCCAGCAGCCGCTGGACTAGCGGGGGGTTCTACAATGAGCAGTTCTTC. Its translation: CASSRWTSGGFYNEQFF.

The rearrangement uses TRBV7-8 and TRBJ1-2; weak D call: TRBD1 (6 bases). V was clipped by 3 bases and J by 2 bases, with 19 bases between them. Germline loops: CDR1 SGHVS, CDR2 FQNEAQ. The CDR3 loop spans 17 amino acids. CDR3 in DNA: TGTGCCAGCAGCTTTACCCCCGGGGACAATAGGAACTATGGCTACACCTTC. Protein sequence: CASSFTPGDNRNYGYTF. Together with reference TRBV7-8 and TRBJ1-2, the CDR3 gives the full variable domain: GAGVSQSPRYKVAKRGQDVALRCDPISGHVSLFWYQQALGQGPEFLTYFQNEAQLDKSGLPSDRFFAERPEGSVSTLKIQRTQQEDSAVYLCASSFTPGDNRNYGYTFGSGTRLTVV.

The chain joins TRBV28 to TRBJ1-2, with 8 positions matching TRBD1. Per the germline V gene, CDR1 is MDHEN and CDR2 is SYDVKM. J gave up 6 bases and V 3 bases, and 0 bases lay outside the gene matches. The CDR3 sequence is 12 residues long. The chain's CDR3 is CASSLDRDGYTF. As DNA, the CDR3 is TGTGCCAGCAGTTTGGACAGGGATGGCTACACCTTC.

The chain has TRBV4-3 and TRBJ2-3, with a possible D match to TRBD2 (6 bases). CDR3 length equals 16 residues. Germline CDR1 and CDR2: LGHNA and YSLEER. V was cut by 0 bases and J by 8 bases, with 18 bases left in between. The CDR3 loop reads CASSQDPGTAEGTQYF. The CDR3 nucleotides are TGCGCCAGCAGCCAAGACCCCGGCACCGCGGAGGGTACGCAGTATTTT.

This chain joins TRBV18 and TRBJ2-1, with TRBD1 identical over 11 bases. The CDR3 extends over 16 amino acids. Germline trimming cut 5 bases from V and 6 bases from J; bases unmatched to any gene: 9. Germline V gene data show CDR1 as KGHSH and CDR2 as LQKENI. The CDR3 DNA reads TGTGCCAGCTCAAAAGGAGGACAGGGGGCGCGCAATGAGCAGTTCTTC. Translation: CASSKGGQGARNEQFF.

CDR3 nucleotides: TGTGCCAGCAGCCCCAAGGATAGGGGGCGGAACACTGAAGCTTTCTTT. As protein: CASSPKDRGRNTEAFF. This chain links TRBV14 with TRBJ1-1; 7 bases are a match to TRBD1. V lost 4 bases and J lost 1; bases outside the gene matches: 9. Germline lookup yields CDR1 SGHDN and CDR2 FVKESK. The CDR3 length is 16 residues.

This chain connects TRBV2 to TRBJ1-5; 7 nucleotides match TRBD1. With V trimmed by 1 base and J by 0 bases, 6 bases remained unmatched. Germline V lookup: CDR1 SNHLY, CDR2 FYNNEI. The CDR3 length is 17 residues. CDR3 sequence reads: CASSEVPGTVSNQPQHF. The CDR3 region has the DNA TGTGCCAGCAGTGAAGTCCCCGGGACAGTTAGCAATCAGCCCCAGCATTTT.

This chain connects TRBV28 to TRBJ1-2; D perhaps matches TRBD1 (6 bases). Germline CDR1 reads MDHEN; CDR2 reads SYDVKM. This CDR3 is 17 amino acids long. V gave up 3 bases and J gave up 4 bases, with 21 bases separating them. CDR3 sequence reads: CASSLRWADRLSYGYTF. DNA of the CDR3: TGTGCCAGCAGTTTGCGCTGGGCTGACAGGCTCTCCTATGGCTACACCTTC.

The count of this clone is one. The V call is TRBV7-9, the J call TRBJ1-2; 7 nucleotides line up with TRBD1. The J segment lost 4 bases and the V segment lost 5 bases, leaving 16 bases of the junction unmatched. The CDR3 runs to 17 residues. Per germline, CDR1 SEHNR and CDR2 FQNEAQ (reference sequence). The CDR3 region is CASSPSGGRIRGYGYTF. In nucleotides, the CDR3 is TGTGCCAGCAGCCCCTCAGGGGGGAGGATACGGGGCTATGGCTACACCTTC.

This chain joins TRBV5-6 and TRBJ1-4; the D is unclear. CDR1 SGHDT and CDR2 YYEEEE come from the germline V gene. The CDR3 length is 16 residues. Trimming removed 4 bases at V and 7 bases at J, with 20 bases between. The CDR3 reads CASSRGVEVEPEKLFF. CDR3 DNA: TGTGCCAGCAGCCGGGGTGTGGAGGTTGAACCTGAAAAACTGTTTTTT. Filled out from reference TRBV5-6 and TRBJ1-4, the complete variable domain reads DAGVTQSPTHLIKTRGQQVTLRCSPKSGHDTVSWYQQALGQGPQFIFQYYEEEERQRGNFPDRFSGHQFPNYSSELNVNALLLGDSALYLCASSRGVEVEPEKLFFGSGTQLSVL.

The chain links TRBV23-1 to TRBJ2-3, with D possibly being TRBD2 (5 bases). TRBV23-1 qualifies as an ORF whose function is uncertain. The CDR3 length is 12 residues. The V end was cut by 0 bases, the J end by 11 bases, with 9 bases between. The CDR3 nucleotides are TGCGCCAGCAGTCAATCATCGGACTGGCAGTATTTT. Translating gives CASSQSSDWQYF.

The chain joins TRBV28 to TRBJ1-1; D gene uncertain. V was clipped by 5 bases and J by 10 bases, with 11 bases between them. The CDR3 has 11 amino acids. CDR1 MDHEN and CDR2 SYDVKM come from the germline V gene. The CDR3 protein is CASSTKLRAFF. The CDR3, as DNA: TGTGCCAGCAGTACCAAGTTGAGAGCTTTCTTT. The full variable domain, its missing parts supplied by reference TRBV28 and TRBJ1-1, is DVKVTQSSRYLVKRTGEKVFLECVQDMDHENMFWYRQDPGLGLRLIYFSYDVKMKEKGDIPEGYSVSREKKERFSLILESASTNQTSMYLCASSTKLRAFFGQGTRLTVV.

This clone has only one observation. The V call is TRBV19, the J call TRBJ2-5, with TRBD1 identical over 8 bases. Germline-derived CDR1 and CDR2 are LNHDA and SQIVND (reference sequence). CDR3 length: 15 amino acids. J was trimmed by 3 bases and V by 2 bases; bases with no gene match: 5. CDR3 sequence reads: CASSIMQGAKETQYF. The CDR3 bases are TGTGCCAGTAGTATAATGCAGGGGGCGAAAGAGACCCAGTACTTC.

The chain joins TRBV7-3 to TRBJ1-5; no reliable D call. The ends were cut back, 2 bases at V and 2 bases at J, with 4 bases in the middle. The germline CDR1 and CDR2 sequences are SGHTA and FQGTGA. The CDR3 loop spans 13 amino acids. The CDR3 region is CASSLSGNQPQHF. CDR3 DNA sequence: TGTGCCAGCAGCTTATCGGGCAATCAGCCCCAGCATTTT.

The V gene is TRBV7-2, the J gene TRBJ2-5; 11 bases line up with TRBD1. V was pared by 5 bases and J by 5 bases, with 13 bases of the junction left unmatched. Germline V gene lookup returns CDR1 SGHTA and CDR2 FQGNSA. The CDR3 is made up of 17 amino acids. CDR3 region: CASSPRGQGVNRETQYF. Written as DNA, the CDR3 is TGTGCCAGCAGCCCCCGGGGACAGGGGGTTAATAGGGAGACCCAGTACTTC.

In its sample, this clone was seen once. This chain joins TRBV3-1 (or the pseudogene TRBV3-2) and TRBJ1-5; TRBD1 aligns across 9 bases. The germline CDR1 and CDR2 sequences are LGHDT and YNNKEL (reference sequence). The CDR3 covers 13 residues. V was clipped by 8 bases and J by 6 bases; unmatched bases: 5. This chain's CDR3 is CASGTGGGQPQHF. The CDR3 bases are TGTGCCAGCGGTACAGGGGGCGGTCAGCCCCAGCATTTT.

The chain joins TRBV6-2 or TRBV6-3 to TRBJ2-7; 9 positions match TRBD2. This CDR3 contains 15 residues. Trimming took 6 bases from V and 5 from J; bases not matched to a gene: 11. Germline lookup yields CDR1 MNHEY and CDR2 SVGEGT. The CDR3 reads CASSLLLAGLDEQYF. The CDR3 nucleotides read TGTGCCAGCAGCCTCCTCCTAGCGGGGCTGGACGAGCAGTACTTC.

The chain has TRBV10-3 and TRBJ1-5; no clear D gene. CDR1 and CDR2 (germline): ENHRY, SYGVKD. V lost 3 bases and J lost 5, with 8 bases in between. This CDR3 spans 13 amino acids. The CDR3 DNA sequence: TGTGCCATCAGTGACCGGGGTGATCAGCCCCAGCATTTT. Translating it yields CAISDRGDQPQHF.